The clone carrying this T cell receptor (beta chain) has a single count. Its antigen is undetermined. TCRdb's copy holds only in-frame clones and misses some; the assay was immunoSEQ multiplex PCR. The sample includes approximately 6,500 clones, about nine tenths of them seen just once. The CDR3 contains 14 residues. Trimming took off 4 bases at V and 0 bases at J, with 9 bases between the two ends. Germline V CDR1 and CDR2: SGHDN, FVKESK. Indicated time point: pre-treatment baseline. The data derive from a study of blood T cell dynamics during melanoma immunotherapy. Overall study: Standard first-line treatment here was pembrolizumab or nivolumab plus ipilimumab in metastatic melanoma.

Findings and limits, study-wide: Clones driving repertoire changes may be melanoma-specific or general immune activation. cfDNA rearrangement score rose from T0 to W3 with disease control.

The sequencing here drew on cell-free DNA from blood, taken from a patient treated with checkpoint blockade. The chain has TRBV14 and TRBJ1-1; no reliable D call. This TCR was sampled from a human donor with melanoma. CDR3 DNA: TGTGCCAGCAGCCCAGGACTGATGAACACTGAAGCTTTCTTT. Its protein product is CASSPGLMNTEAFF.